Following are 15 T cell receptor beta chains from one sample sequenced in a study of OX40 agonist ivuxolimab in advanced cancers. Libraries were prepared by immunoSEQ multiplex PCR; TCRdb keeps only in-frame clonotypes and omits some of them. In the table there are more than 85,000 clones, about 80% of which are singletons. This specimen was CD4+ or CD8+ T cells sorted from blood, taken in a trial of the OX40 agonist ivuxolimab. The receptor set was obtained from an adult with an advanced solid tumor such as melanoma, head and neck, liver or kidney cancer.

The rearrangement joins TRBV6-5 to TRBJ1-2; a possible D gene is TRBD1 (5 bases). Germline V lookup: CDR1 MNHEY, CDR2 SVGAGI. Trimming cost V 6 bases and J 3 bases, with 11 bases left between them. The length of the CDR3 is 13 residues. The CDR3 bases are TGTGCCAGCAGCTATTCAGGGCACTATGGCTACACCTTC. It encodes CASSYSGHYGYTF.

There are a few counts of this clone. The rearrangement links TRBV10-1 to TRBJ2-7; TRBD2 aligns across 7 bases. Per the germline V gene, CDR1 is WNHNN and CDR2 is SYGVQD (reference sequence). Trimming removed 2 bases from V and 4 bases from J; junction bases left unmatched: 5. The CDR3 loop spans 14 amino acids. The CDR3 loop reads CASSEGGRQYEQYF. The CDR3 nucleotides read TGCGCCAGCAGTGAGGGCGGGAGACAATACGAGCAGTACTTC.

This chain uses TRBV29-1 with TRBJ2-7, with 14 bases matching TRBD2. Trimming cost V 7 bases and J 5 bases; bases outside gene matches: 4. CDR1 is SQVTM, CDR2 ANQGSEA, per germline. The CDR3 totals 13 residues. CDR3 sequence (DNA): TGCAGCGCCGGGACTAGCGGGAGCCACGAGCAGTACTTC. This encodes CSAGTSGSHEQYF.

The chain recombines TRBV14 with TRBJ2-7; no definite D call. V lost 6 bases and J lost 3, with 12 bases in between. Per germline, CDR1 SGHDN and CDR2 FVKESK. The CDR3 runs to 13 residues. The DNA for the CDR3 is TGTGCCAGCAGACCCTCCGGAGTCTACGAGCAGTACTTC. Encoded protein: CASRPSGVYEQYF.

This clone was counted between two and nine times. The V and J genes are TRBV9 and TRBJ1-1; D not resolved. This CDR3 region has 12 residues. Per the germline V gene, CDR1 is SGDLS and CDR2 is YYNGEE. Trimming stripped 4 bases from V and 6 bases from J, with 10 bases between. The CDR3 coding sequence is TGTGCCAGCAGCCCGCAGTATTCTGAAGCTTTCTTT. It translates to CASSPQYSEAFF.

This chain uses TRBV6-1 with TRBJ1-1; D remains ambiguous. V was cut by 7 bases and J by 0 bases, with 9 bases left in between. Per germline, CDR1 MNHNS and CDR2 SASEGT. The CDR3 consists of 13 residues. CDR3 coding DNA: TGTGCCAGCAAGGTTGGACTGAACACTGAAGCTTTCTTT. This translates into CASKVGLNTEAFF.

The chain uses TRBV6-6 and TRBJ2-5, with a weak D call TRBD2 (6 bases). The CDR3 loop spans 12 amino acids. Per germline, CDR1 MNHNY and CDR2 SVGAGI (reference sequence). Trimming left V 4 bases short and J 5 bases short, with 8 bases between. CDR3 in DNA: TGTGCCAGCAGTTGGGGGGTTGAGACCCAGTACTTC. Its protein is CASSWGVETQYF.

This chain links TRBV4-3 with TRBJ2-3; no clear D. The CDR3 is 13 residues long. The V and J ends lost 5 bases and 2 bases respectively, with 8 bases between them. Germline lookup yields CDR1 LGHNA and CDR2 YSLEER. Here the CDR3 reads CASSMGNTDTQYF. CDR3 in DNA: TGCGCCAGCAGCATGGGAAACACAGATACGCAGTATTTT.

This chain joins TRBV20-1 and TRBJ1-4; weak D call: TRBD1 (5 bases). Germline loops: CDR1 DFQATT, CDR2 SNEGSKA (reference sequence). The CDR3 is made up of 11 amino acids. The ends were cut back, 4 bases at V and 8 bases at J, with 8 bases in the middle. The CDR3 here is CSAIRTEKLFF. The CDR3 DNA follows: TGCAGTGCTATAAGGACAGAAAAACTGTTTTTT.

The V gene is TRBV5-4, the J gene TRBJ2-3; 7 positions match TRBD2. Germline V gene lookup returns CDR1 SGHNT and CDR2 YYREEE (reference sequence). The junction had 4 bases not matched to a gene; V was cut back by 2 bases and J by 1 base. The CDR3 length is 15 residues. The CDR3 DNA reads as TGTGCCAGCAGCTTAGCGGGGATCGGCACAGATACGCAGTATTTT. It codes for CASSLAGIGTDTQYF.

This clone was detected a few times. V gene TRBV2 combines with J gene TRBJ1-4; D ambiguous. CDR1 SNHLY and CDR2 FYNNEI come from the germline V gene. This CDR3 contains 12 residues. The V end was cut by 10 bases, the J end by 4 bases, with 10 bases between. CDR3 DNA: TGTGCCACCAGGACGGATAATGAAAAACTGTTTTTT. Protein product: CATRTDNEKLFF. Full variable domain (outside the CDR3, taken from reference TRBV2 and TRBJ1-4): EPEVTQTPSHQVTQMGQEVILRCVPISNHLYFYWYRQILGQKVEFLVSFYNNEISEKSEIFDDQFSVERPDGSNFTLKIRSTKLEDSAMYFCATRTDNEKLFFGSGTQLSVL.

This clone was seen a handful of times. This sequence joins TRBV20-1 and TRBJ2-1; 9 positions agree with TRBD1. The CDR3 runs to 10 residues. With 4 bases clipped from V and 14 bases from J, the junction kept 3 bases outside the gene matches. Germline values: CDR1 DFQATT, CDR2 SNEGSKA (reference sequence). The CDR3 sequence is CSAKWDREFF. Here the CDR3 DNA reads TGCAGTGCTAAGTGGGACAGGGAGTTCTTC.

This clone has just one count. The chain is built from TRBV7-3 and TRBJ2-6; tentative D call: TRBD1 (6 bases). The CDR3 is 18 amino acids. The V gene lost 6 bases and the J gene lost 1 base, with 19 bases spanning the gap. The V gene's germline CDR1 is SGHTA and CDR2 FQGTGA. The CDR3 loop is CASSKGRGGVSGANVLTF. In DNA, the CDR3 is TGTGCCAGCAGTAAGGGAAGAGGGGGTGTATCTGGGGCCAACGTCCTGACTTTC.

V gene TRBV18 combines with J gene TRBJ2-5; D not certain. CDR1 KGHSH and CDR2 LQKENI come from the germline V gene. The CDR3 is made up of 13 amino acids. V was cut by 6 bases and J by 5 bases, with 13 bases left in between. The CDR3 DNA is TGTGCCAGCTCCTTAGACCTGGCGGAGACCCAGTACTTC. Translated: CASSLDLAETQYF.

V usage is TRBV10-3 and J usage is TRBJ2-7; D might be TRBD1 (6 bases). Germline V CDR1 and CDR2: ENHRY, SYGVKD. The CDR3 contains 11 residues. CDR3 in DNA: TGTCCTCAGGGGACGTCAGTAGAGCAGTACTTC. Its protein product is CPQGTSVEQYF.